A selection of T cell receptor beta chains follows, all from one sample in a study of OX40 agonist ivuxolimab in advanced cancers. The assay was immunoSEQ multiplex PCR, and TCRdb's table has in-frame clones only and misses some. The sample has approximately 31,000 clones; roughly nine tenths are singletons. This specimen consisted of CD4+ or CD8+ T cells sorted from blood, obtained in a trial of the OX40 agonist ivuxolimab. The receptors come from an adult with an advanced solid tumor such as melanoma, head and neck, liver or kidney cancer. The CDR3 runs from the conserved cysteine through the conserved F or W. D genes are given only for firm matches. Rows give clone size only sometimes, using once, few, many, or a class for an expanded clone.

cdr3_nt cdr3_aa j_call d_call v_call clone_size
TGCGCCAGCAGCCACCTAGCGGGCAATTTGGATGAGCAGTTCTTC CASSHLAGNLDEQFF TRBJ2-1 TRBD2 TRBV4-1 -
TGTGCCAGCAGTTTAGTTGGGGAAATAATCGTGAGCACAGATACGCAGTATTTT CASSLVGEIIVSTDTQYF TRBJ2-3 - TRBV28 -
TGCAGCGTTGAGTCCTCATCGGGACGCGCGTACACTGAAGCTTTCTTT CSVESSSGRAYTEAFF TRBJ1-1 - TRBV29-1 -
TGTGCCAGCAGTTACAGGGGGCCAAACGAGCAGTACTTC CASSYRGPNEQYF TRBJ2-7 TRBD1 TRBV6-5 -
TGTGCCAGCAGCTTGCCAGAGAACACCGGGGAGCTGTTTTTT CASSLPENTGELFF TRBJ2-2 - TRBV13 -
TGTGCCAGCAGTTTTGGTAGCGGGGGGGCTTACGAGCAGTACTTC CASSFGSGGAYEQYF TRBJ2-7 TRBD2 TRBV27 -
TGCGCCAGCAGCCAAGTCGTAGCACAGGGAAACACAGATACGCAGTATTTT CASSQVVAQGNTDTQYF TRBJ2-3 - TRBV4-1 -
TGTGCCAGCAGCGTTACGGGCGAATCCAATGAGCAGTTCTTC CASSVTGESNEQFF TRBJ2-1 - TRBV9 -
TGTGCCAGCAGGGGGCCGCAAAACATTCAGTACTTC CASRGPQNIQYF TRBJ2-4 - TRBV7-9 few
TGTGCCAGCAGCTGGGGAGGGGTGGCACTCGAGCAGTACTTC CASSWGGVALEQYF TRBJ2-7 TRBD2 TRBV5-4 -
TGTGCCAGCAGTTACGGGACAGGGGGTGGGAATGAGCAGTTCTTC CASSYGTGGGNEQFF TRBJ2-1 TRBD1 TRBV6-5 once
TGCGCCAGCAGCCATCGCTTCGGGGGAAACACTGAAGCTTTCTTT CASSHRFGGNTEAFF TRBJ1-1 - TRBV4-1 -
TGTGCCTGGAGTCAACAGATAGAAGCTTTCTTT CAWSQQIEAFF TRBJ1-1 - TRBV30 -
TGTGCCATCAGTGAACAGGGAGCCTACGAGCAGTACTTC CAISEQGAYEQYF TRBJ2-7 - TRBV10-3 -
TGCGCCAGCAGCTTGGTAATGGCGGGGGGCACCGGGGAGCTGTTTTTT CASSLVMAGGTGELFF TRBJ2-2 TRBD2 TRBV5-1 -
TGTGCCAGCAGCCTCAGCAATGAAAAACTGTTTTTT CASSLSNEKLFF TRBJ1-4 - TRBV9 few
TGTGCCAGCAACCACGGGGACCTGGAGACCCAGTACTTC CASNHGDLETQYF TRBJ2-5 - TRBV11-2 -
TGTGCCTGGAGAGACCCGACATTCCCTGAAGCTTTCTTT CAWRDPTFPEAFF TRBJ1-1 - TRBV30 -
TGCGCCAGCAGCTTGGTGGGCACTGAAGCTTTCTTT CASSLVGTEAFF TRBJ1-1 - TRBV5-1 -
TGTGCCAGCAGTTTATTGGGGGAAGAGACCCAGTACTTC CASSLLGEETQYF TRBJ2-5 - TRBV28 -
TGTGCCAGTAGTATTGCGGGAGGGCTCGGGGATGAGCAGTTCTTC CASSIAGGLGDEQFF TRBJ2-1 TRBD2 TRBV19 -
TGCGCCAGCAGCCAAGATTGGGGGGCCGGAAACACCATATATTTT CASSQDWGAGNTIYF TRBJ1-3 - TRBV4-1 -
TGTGCCAGCAGTTTACGAGGACCTCCGCTCTACGAGCAGTACTTC CASSLRGPPLYEQYF TRBJ2-7 - TRBV28 -
TGTGCCATCAGTGAGTCGAGCGGGAGGGCCTATGGTGCGGAGACCCAGTACTTC CAISESSGRAYGAETQYF TRBJ2-5 TRBD2 TRBV10-3 -
TGTGCCAGCAGCTTCGCGGGTCCAGATACGCAGTATTTT CASSFAGPDTQYF TRBJ2-3 - TRBV7-9 -
TGTGCCAGCAGCACGACTAGCGCGAATGTTGAGCAGTACTTC CASSTTSANVEQYF TRBJ2-7 TRBD2 TRBV6-1 few
TGTGCCAGCGGGACCCCTGAGCAGTTCTTC CASGTPEQFF TRBJ2-1 - TRBV27 -
TGTGCCAGCAGCGCCGGGACAGGGGGATACGAGCAGTACTTC CASSAGTGGYEQYF TRBJ2-7 TRBD1 TRBV9 -
TGTGCCAGCAGCTTAAGCCAGGGGGGGACCAAGCAGTTCTTC CASSLSQGGTKQFF TRBJ2-1 - TRBV7-3 -
TGTGCCAGCAGTTCCCCTAGCACTGAAGCTTTCTTT CASSSPSTEAFF TRBJ1-1 - TRBV28 -
TGTGCCAGCAGTTGGGGGGCCAACGTCCTGACTTTC CASSWGANVLTF TRBJ2-6 - TRBV27 -
TGTGCCAGCAGGGTAGATCACTCTAACTATGGCTACACCTTC CASRVDHSNYGYTF TRBJ1-2 - TRBV7-8 few
TGTGCCTGGAAAGTGACGGGATCCTACACAGATACGCAGTATTTT CAWKVTGSYTDTQYF TRBJ2-3 - TRBV30 -
TGTGCCAGCAGCTCCGGCAGAGATTTGAACACTGAAGCTTTCTTT CASSSGRDLNTEAFF TRBJ1-1 - TRBV7-9 -
TGTGCCAGCAGTTTCGTTAGGGACAATGAGCAGTTCTTC CASSFVRDNEQFF TRBJ2-1 - TRBV27 -
TGTGCCAGCAGTTTAGGAGCGAGGCAGCCCCAGCATTTT CASSLGARQPQHF TRBJ1-5 - TRBV28 -
TGTGCCATCAGTGGCCGGGGGTCGAGCGACGAGCAGTACTTC CAISGRGSSDEQYF TRBJ2-7 - TRBV10-3 -
TGTGCCAGTAGTATAGAAAAGGGAGATAATTCACCCCTCCACTTT CASSIEKGDNSPLHF TRBJ1-6 - TRBV19 -
TGCGCCAGCAGCTTGGCAGGTAATAGAAACAATGAGCAGTTCTTC CASSLAGNRNNEQFF TRBJ2-1 - TRBV5-1 -
TGTGCCTGTGGGGCGGAAACTTCCCTAGACGAGCAGTACTTC CACGAETSLDEQYF TRBJ2-7 - TRBV30 -